Sequencing of this T cell receptor (beta chain) was carried out in a study of blood T cells in healthy people across ages (dated by TCRdb to 2015 to 2017). Background for the entire study: In model experiments, template switching captured roughly one uniquely barcoded TCR beta cDNA molecule for every two T cells. The study analyzed two additional independent replicas of 1 million unique cDNA reads from the same blood draw for two donors, one aged 18 to 30 and one aged 80 or older. To avoid experimental bias, donors of different ages were distributed randomly across sequencing lanes. Using deep sequencing normalized with unique cDNA molecular identifiers, the study measured how TCR beta repertoire diversity changes with age. The donors were divided into four age groups: young (average around 15 years), middle-aged (about 40), aged (about 60) and long-lived (around 80). Study-level results and caveats: Observed TCR beta diversity per million T cells fell roughly linearly with age, and a significant reduction was already apparent by age around 40. Conclusive comparison of naive and antigen-experienced compartments was prevented by the profiling of bulk unsorted PBMCs. Compared with the aged group, the long-lived group had more naive CD4+ T cells, fewer expanded clones and increased TCR diversity, suggesting age selection. Observed TCR beta diversity correlated strongly with the percentage of naive T cells measured by flow cytometry. Total diversity estimates from one million sequenced T cells were considered lower bounds and underestimates. The CMV infection status of donors was not known, potentially confounding age-related changes in expanded clonotypes.

As for this clonotype: The target of this receptor is not known. Qualities for individual bases were not recorded, and no much larger clone is one base off.

The library was generated by 5' RACE. The sequencer listed for this sample is Illumina HiSeq 2500. A second PCR of about 6 to 12 cycles was run with a J-beta primer mix and a sample-barcoded 5' primer. A template-switch 5' adaptor carrying 12 random nucleotides introduced a unique molecular identifier onto each TCR beta cDNA molecule. Each sample yielded at least 2.5 million CDR3-containing paired-end reads. All of the RNA was converted into first-strand cDNA using the Mint cDNA synthesis kit, with a TRBC-specific oligonucleotide serving as the primer. Following uracil-DNA glycosylase treatment, a first 18-cycle PCR with universal primers M1SS and BC2_uni_R was performed on all cDNA. Concerning the study's data processing: Each sample was normalized by randomly selecting 1 million high-quality reads, each carrying a distinct molecular identifier. Reads sharing molecular identifiers were discarded rather than binned into consensus sequences. MiTCR, set to a Q25 quality threshold and the strictest error-elimination algorithm, was used for CDR3 identification, clonotype clustering and error correction. A nonparametric unseen species model using Euler transformation provided a lower-bound estimate of total TCR beta diversity. TCRdb passed the public sequencing reads through fastp at Q25 and MiXCR, retaining productive beta sequences. Each entry is one CDR3 protein sequence, shown with its most common DNA and genes. The V and J calls here are based on TCRdb, not the publication. The sample data list about 780,000 distinct CDR3 sequences, and 46% of these were observed just once. The ten most abundant clones make up about a sixth of the sample.

Donors were a few dozen systemically healthy Caucasian individuals from Russia aged roughly 6 to 95 years. Each donor gave around 9.5 milliliters of peripheral blood, collected into EDTA-treated Vacutainer tubes. Ficoll-Paque density-gradient centrifugation was used to isolate PBMCs, with at least 7 million per sample. Trizol reagent was used to extract total RNA from PBMCs, with at least 5 micrograms per sample. For every donor, an aliquot of PBMCs went through flow cytometry to measure the percentages of naive CD45RAhigh/CD27high T cells. This receptor was taken from an elderly man in good health. Sequencing input: blood.

The DNA sequence reads TGTGCCAGCAGCTTAGGGGACAGCAGCACAGATACGCAGTATTTT. This translates into CASSLGDSSTDTQYF. The chain is encoded by TRBV7-2 joined to TRBJ2-3, and TRBD1 aligns with 7 junction nucleotides. The germline V and J ends show losses of 1 base and 0 bases respectively, and no gene match explains 1 base of the junction. The germline V gene supplies CDR1 SGHTA and CDR2 FQGNSA. The CDR3, from cysteine to phenylalanine, totals 15 residues. Only the CDR3 region is kept as DNA, spanning 45 bases read in frame from base 1.